The 26 T cell receptor beta chains below come from one sample, sequenced in a study of cytomegalovirus exposure and HLA in healthy donors. Primers for the PCR totalled 60 Vbeta and 13 Jbeta. Repertoires were generated with immunoSEQ multiplex PCR, while TCRdb's copy carries only in-frame clones and drops some. This table holds fewer than 250,000 clones, roughly four fifths found once. The sequenced sample consisted of PBMCs. The source is a woman aged 25 to 45 in good health and CMV-seropositive.

The chain links TRBV5-4 to TRBJ2-1; no reliable D call. Trimming removed 0 bases from V and 15 bases from J, with 13 bases in between. Looked up from germline, CDR1 is SGHNT and CDR2 is YYREEE (reference sequence). CDR3 length: 12 amino acids. The CDR3 region has the DNA TGTGCCAGCAGCTTGGTCCCGGGTCCGGGGTTCTTC. This codes for CASSLVPGPGFF.

The chain uses TRBV6-6 and TRBJ2-3, with D unresolved. V lost 5 bases, J lost 1 base, and 7 bases lay in between. The CDR3 consists of 13 residues. Germline V gene sequence: CDR1 MNHNY, CDR2 SVGAGI (reference sequence). The chain's CDR3 is CASSPRGTDTQYF. The CDR3 coding sequence is TGTGCCAGCAGTCCCCGGGGCACAGATACGCAGTATTTT.

This clone was counted a few times. The V and J genes are TRBV6-5 and TRBJ2-2, with D maybe TRBD2 (6 bases). The CDR3 is made up of 14 amino acids. The germline CDR1 and CDR2 sequences are MNHEY and SVGAGI. The V and J ends lost 10 bases and 4 bases respectively, with 16 bases between them. CDR3 protein: CATKDGSGTGELFF. The CDR3 DNA reads as TGTGCCACCAAGGACGGGAGCGGCACCGGGGAGCTGTTTTTT.

The chain combines TRBV4-1 with TRBJ1-1; TRBD1 might be the D (6 bases). Trimming pared 1 base from V and 5 bases from J, leaving 29 bases between. Germline loops: CDR1 MGHRA, CDR2 YSYEKL. The CDR3 extends over 20 amino acids. Here the CDR3 DNA reads TGCGCCAGCAGCCAAGTTTTGTTCGTAGGACAGAAAGGCCCGAAGACTGAAGCTTTCTTT. Its protein product is CASSQVLFVGQKGPKTEAFF.

The rearrangement uses TRBV10-1 and TRBJ1-1; 8 bases are shared with TRBD1. Germline CDR1 is WNHNN and CDR2 is SYGVQD (reference sequence). The V segment lost 3 bases and the J segment 5 bases; nucleotides outside the gene matches: 2. The CDR3 is 13 amino acids. Here the CDR3 reads CASSDRGRTEAFF. Here the CDR3 DNA reads TGCGCCAGCAGTGACAGGGGGCGAACTGAAGCTTTCTTT.

The gene calls are TRBV5-6 and TRBJ1-1; possible D gene TRBD1, 6 bases. Germline assignment: CDR1 SGHDT and CDR2 YYEEEE. The CDR3 loop spans 17 amino acids. V lost 0 bases and J lost 3, with 18 bases in between. The CDR3 bases are TGTGCCAGCAGCTTGGCAAGCGGGGGGGCTCGGGACACTGAAGCTTTCTTT. This codes for CASSLASGGARDTEAFF.

The DNA for the CDR3 is TGTGCCAGCAGCCTTGGCACCCTCTTGGGCGGAAACACCATATATTTT. As protein: CASSLGTLLGGNTIYF. V and J are TRBV7-9 and TRBJ1-3; no clear D gene. The V gene's germline CDR1 is SEHNR and CDR2 FQNEAQ (reference sequence). The CDR3 has 16 amino acids. Trimming took off 5 bases at V and 4 bases at J, with 18 bases between the two ends.

The CDR3 coding sequence is TGTGCCAGCAGCCCCTCGGAGGGCTACAATGAGCAGTTCTTC. Protein sequence: CASSPSEGYNEQFF. V and J are TRBV11-3 and TRBJ2-1; perhaps TRBD2 as D (6 bases). The CDR3 is 14 residues long. The ends were cut back, 5 bases at V and 3 bases at J, with 11 bases in the middle. Per germline, CDR1 SGHNT and CDR2 YENEEA. Using reference TRBV11-3 and TRBJ2-1 for the parts outside the CDR3, the full variable domain is EAGVVQSPRYKIIEKKQPVAFWCNPISGHNTLYWYLQNLGQGPELLIRYENEEAVDDSQLPKDRFSAERLKGVDSTLKIQPAELGDSAVYLCASSPSEGYNEQFFGPGTRLTVL.

The chain uses TRBV7-2 and TRBJ1-1; D perhaps matches TRBD1 (5 bases). V lost 5 bases and J lost 4, with 14 bases in between. Germline V gives CDR1 SGHTA, CDR2 FQGNSA. The length of the CDR3 is 14 residues. The CDR3 sequence is CASSRGGGSTEAFF. The DNA of the CDR3 is TGTGCCAGCAGCCGGGGGGGAGGGTCCACTGAAGCTTTCTTT.

The chain is built from TRBV10-1 and TRBJ2-2; D may be TRBD1 (5 bases). CDR3 length: 18 amino acids. V was pared by 6 bases and J by 2 bases, with 22 bases between. CDR1 and CDR2 (germline): WNHNN, SYGVQD (reference sequence). The CDR3 DNA follows: TGCGCCAGCAGCCCCGTCCCGACGACAGAACCAAACACCGGGGAGCTGTTTTTT. Protein: CASSPVPTTEPNTGELFF.

This clone was found a few times. The chain is built from TRBV29-1 and TRBJ2-3, with TRBD2 matching 9 bases. Looked up from germline, CDR1 is SQVTM and CDR2 is ANQGSEA. CDR3 length: 14 residues. Losses at the gene ends were 7 bases for V and 4 bases for J; bases not matched to a gene: 9. The CDR3 nucleotides are TGCAGCGACCAGACTAGCGGAGGGGCAGATACGCAGTATTTT. This sequence encodes CSDQTSGGADTQYF.

This clone appeared a single time. The chain couples TRBV5-1 to TRBJ2-7; 9 nucleotides line up with TRBD1. The CDR3 is 18 residues long. V gave up 4 bases and J gave up 5 bases; unmatched junction bases: 19. Looked up from germline, CDR1 is SGHRS and CDR2 is YFSETQ. The CDR3 reads CASSLGQGKPAYGHEQYF. Written as DNA, the CDR3 is TGCGCCAGCAGCCTCGGACAGGGGAAACCTGCGTATGGCCACGAGCAGTACTTC.

This chain links TRBV10-1 with TRBJ2-7; 12 bases are a match to TRBD2. Germline-derived CDR1 and CDR2 are WNHNN and SYGVQD (reference sequence). The CDR3 covers 15 residues. Trimming removed 3 bases from V and 6 bases from J; junction bases left unmatched: 6. CDR3 protein: CASSERTSGIVEQYF. The DNA of the CDR3 is TGCGCCAGCAGTGAAAGGACTAGCGGGATTGTCGAGCAGTACTTC.

This chain links TRBV5-5 with TRBJ1-2, with D perhaps matching TRBD1 (5 bases). In germline, CDR1 is SGHKS, CDR2 YYEKEE (reference sequence). The CDR3 is 14 residues long. V gave up 2 bases and J gave up 6 bases, with 14 bases separating them. CDR3 nucleotide sequence: TGTGCCAGCAGCTTTGGGACTCACGGCAATGGCTACACCTTC. It encodes CASSFGTHGNGYTF.

A few counts support this clone. The CDR3 protein is CASSQGTSGSSEQFF. In DNA form, the CDR3 reads TGTGCCAGCAGTCAGGGGACTAGCGGGAGTAGTGAGCAGTTCTTC. The rearrangement joins TRBV6-6 to TRBJ2-1, with TRBD2 matching over 14 bases. V dropped 5 bases and J dropped 9; count of bases not matched to a gene: 6. CDR1 and CDR2 from the germline V gene are MNHNY and SVGAGI (reference sequence). The CDR3 consists of 15 residues.

The chain employs TRBV15 and TRBJ1-1, with 12 bases fitting TRBD1. The CDR3 loop spans 15 amino acids. Losses at the gene ends were 5 bases for V and 3 bases for J; bases not matched to a gene: 4. From germline, CDR1 is LNHNV and CDR2 YYDKDF (reference sequence). The CDR3 loop is CATSLRDRGHTEAFF. CDR3 DNA: TGTGCCACCAGCCTCCGGGACAGGGGGCACACTGAAGCTTTCTTT. The full variable domain, with the rest looked up from reference TRBV15 and TRBJ1-1, is DAMVIQNPRYQVTQFGKPVTLSCSQTLNHNVMYWYQQKSSQAPKLLFHYYDKDFNNEADTPDNFQSRRPNTSFCFLDIRSPGLGDTAMYLCATSLRDRGHTEAFFGQGTRLTVV.

The chain couples TRBV10-3 to TRBJ1-5; TRBD1 matches at 7 bases. The germline V gene encodes CDR1 ENHRY and CDR2 SYGVKD. The J segment lost 5 bases and the V segment lost 8 bases, leaving 6 bases of the junction unmatched. The length of the CDR3 is 13 residues. CDR3 sequence reads: CAIGGQPDQPQHF. CDR3 sequence (DNA): TGTGCCATCGGGGGACAGCCTGATCAGCCCCAGCATTTT.

This clone was recorded a few times. The chain carries TRBV27 and TRBJ2-5; D is perhaps TRBD2 (5 bases). The CDR3 spans 14 residues. Germline assignment: CDR1 MNHEY and CDR2 SMNVEV (reference sequence). V was trimmed by 5 bases and J by 5 bases, leaving 15 bases between them. CDR3 DNA: TGTGCCAGCAGTGTAAGCGGCTCGGGTGAGACCCAGTACTTC. Its translation is CASSVSGSGETQYF.

The rearrangement uses TRBV5-4 and TRBJ2-2; D call uncertain. Trimming removed 4 bases at V and 0 bases at J, with 7 bases between. The CDR3 loop spans 14 amino acids. The V gene's germline CDR1 is SGHNT and CDR2 YYREEE (reference sequence). The CDR3 sequence: CASSPTTNTGELFF. DNA for the CDR3: TGTGCCAGCAGCCCCACTACGAACACCGGGGAGCTGTTTTTT.

This clone appeared a few times. The V call is TRBV13, the J call TRBJ2-1, with D perhaps matching TRBD1 (5 bases). V lost 2 bases to trimming and J lost 9 bases, with 14 bases between them. Per germline, CDR1 PRHDT and CDR2 FYEKMQ (reference sequence). This CDR3 spans 14 amino acids. CDR3 in amino acids: CASSLRGAQCEQFF. In nucleotides, the CDR3 is TGTGCCAGCAGCTTAAGGGGCGCCCAATGTGAGCAGTTCTTC.

This clone showed up just a few times. One junction end disagrees with the germline gene, perhaps due to a read error. The J gene is TRBJ1-1, the V gene TRBV7-9; 9 bases match TRBD1. CDR1 and CDR2 from the germline V gene are SEHNR and FQNEAQ (reference sequence). This CDR3 is built from 17 residues. The CDR3 sequence is CSSSPGTGRAVGTEAFF. The CDR3, as DNA: TGTTCCAGCAGCCCCGGGACAGGGAGAGCTGTAGGCACTGAAGCTTTCTTT. Drawing the rest from reference TRBV7-9 and TRBJ1-1, the complete variable domain is DTGVSQNPRHKITKRGQNVTFRCDPISEHNRLYWYRQTLGQGPEFLTYFQNEAQLEKSRLLSDRFSAERPKGSFSTLEIQRTEQGDSAMYLCSSSPGTGRAVGTEAFFGQGTRLTVV.

The rearrangement uses TRBV28 and TRBJ1-4; 9 nucleotides agree with TRBD1. The V segment lost 3 bases and the J segment 12 bases; nucleotides outside the gene matches: 14. There are 16 residues in the CDR3. Germline CDR1 reads MDHEN; CDR2 reads SYDVKM. The CDR3 nucleotides are TGTGCCAGCAGTTTTCCCGGGACAGGGTGGATGGATCAACTGTTTTTT. Translating gives CASSFPGTGWMDQLFF.

CDR3 sequence: CASSPGLALGNEQFF. In DNA, the CDR3 is TGTGCCAGCAGTCCGGGACTAGCTTTGGGCAATGAGCAGTTCTTC. V and J are TRBV27 and TRBJ2-1; TRBD2 matches 9 bases. Germline CDR1 MNHEY, CDR2 SMNVEV (reference sequence). J was trimmed by 6 bases and V by 5 bases; bases with no gene match: 8. This CDR3 has 15 residues.

In its sample, this clone was seen a few times. This chain links TRBV5-5 with TRBJ2-2; 7 nucleotides line up with TRBD1. CDR3 size: 16 residues. Germline CDR1 and CDR2: SGHKS and YYEKEE (reference sequence). The V and J ends lost 4 bases and 3 bases, in that order; junction bases with no gene match: 9. CDR3 bases: TGTGCCAGCAGCCGGCTACAGGGGCGCGACACCGGGGAGCTGTTTTTT. Its protein product is CASSRLQGRDTGELFF.

The sample holds one count of this clone. The gene calls are TRBV6-1 and TRBJ1-1; no clear D gene. The germline gives CDR1 MNHNS, CDR2 SASEGT. Between the trimmed V and J ends, which lost 5 bases and 5 bases, there was a span of 12 bases. The CDR3 totals 13 residues. The CDR3 DNA is TGTGCCAGCAGTCTCTCGGCAGGAACTGAAGCTTTCTTT. Translating it yields CASSLSAGTEAFF.

V usage is TRBV5-1 and J usage is TRBJ2-5; a weak D match, TRBD1 (6 bases). The assigned J gene may be wrong: the sequence end matches TRBJ2-7 better. The CDR3 length is 17 residues. Per the germline V gene, CDR1 is SGHRS and CDR2 is YFSETQ. DNA of the CDR3: TGCGCCAGCAGCTTGGCGGTGACAGGCTTTAAGTCCTACGAGCAGTACTTC. It yields the protein CASSLAVTGFKSYEQYF.